The clone carrying this T cell receptor (beta chain) turned up a few times. Its specificity is not known. TCRdb analysed the reads with MiXCR anew, one entry per CDR3 protein. Of about half a million distinct CDR3 sequences listed, about 39% are singletons. The record originates from a study of T cell repertoires in cytomegalovirus infection. Across the study: From public TCR beta signatures came an indication of both CMV infection and matching HLA type. Study-level points and caveats: HLA-C-restricted, CMV-specific TCR beta clonotypes were dominant ex vivo. Adding up the frequency of public TCR beta families identified people who carried CMV plus the relevant HLA.

CDR1 is KGHDR, CDR2 SFDVKD, per germline. J was trimmed by 7 bases and V by 8 bases; bases with no gene match: 12. The CDR3 has 15 amino acids. The TCR originated in a human donor in good health (CMV status not recorded). Some clones in this sample may be carry-over from other donors' samples. This chain links TRBV24-1 with TRBJ2-1; the match to TRBD1 covers 8 bases. The specimen comprised cultured PBMCs, sampled from culture after CMV antigen stimulation. As DNA, the CDR3 is TGTGCCACCACTTCGGACAGGGAGTCAGGGAATGAGCAGTTCTTC. This gives the protein CATTSDRESGNEQFF.